The subject of this entry is one TCR beta chain. Authors' analysis steps: Counts of nucleated cells, estimated from reference gene primer amplification, were obtained. Assay: immunoSEQ multiplex PCR; the TCRdb copy retains only in-frame clones and omits some. The DNA gave D and trimming, while V, J and clone size come from that table. Of 150,000 to 170,000 clones detected, approximately 79% appear once; the ten largest clones hold about 7.7%. The data stem from a study of blood T cell repertoires in COVID-19. At the level of the study: Sources were T cells, B-cell-depleted T cells, or PBMCs; the material itself was cDNA or gDNA.

Researchers sorted participants into cohorts using their self-reported clinical history. CDR3 length: 14 residues. CDR1 and CDR2 (germline): SQVTM, ANQGSEA. The V end lost 7 bases, the J end lost 4 bases, and 19 bases lay between the germline ends. The clonotype originates from a man aged 50 to 60 who had recovered from COVID-19. The rearrangement uses TRBV29-1 and TRBJ1-1; D may be TRBD1 (5 bases). Sequencing input: PBMCs or T cells enriched from blood (not recorded which). DNA for the CDR3: TGCAGCGCCGGACGTGCAGGGCGGGGCACTGAAGCTTTCTTT. It codes for CSAGRAGRGTEAFF.